A selection of T cell receptor beta chains follows, all from one sample in a study of cytomegalovirus exposure and HLA in healthy donors. Only in-frame clones appear in the TCRdb table, and some are missing; sequencing was by immunoSEQ multiplex PCR. There are over 200,000 clones in the sample; around 91% occur only once, and under 0.45% lies in the top ten. The sequencing input was PBMCs. All receptors come from a woman aged 18 to 35 in good health and CMV-seronegative. Both conserved end residues are part of each CDR3. D genes are given only for firm matches. The size field is filled for only some rows; it gives once, few, many or a size class.

v_call	clone_size	j_call	d_call	cdr3_nt	cdr3_aa
TRBV2	NA	TRBJ2-7	TRBD2	TGTGCCAGCAAGCTAGCGGGGGACTCCTACGAGCAGTACTTC	CASKLAGDSYEQYF
TRBV6-6	NA	TRBJ1-1	NA	TGTGCCAGCAGTTACTCGTCAGGGCTAAGGACTGAAGCTTTCTTT	CASSYSSGLRTEAFF
TRBV27	NA	TRBJ2-7	TRBD2	TGTGCCAGCAGTCCGCCGGGACTAGCCTACGAGCAGTACTTC	CASSPPGLAYEQYF
TRBV4-1	NA	TRBJ2-3	NA	TGCGCCAGCAGCCAAGAGAGCGTTTTTTCCACAGATACGCAGTATTTT	CASSQESVFSTDTQYF
TRBV4-3	once	TRBJ2-7	TRBD1	TGCGCCAGCAGCCAAGAGGTGACACAGGGGCAAACCTACGAGCAGTACTTC	CASSQEVTQGQTYEQYF
TRBV7-9	NA	TRBJ1-1	NA	TGTGCCAGCAGACCCGACAGTTACACTGAAGCTTTCTTT	CASRPDSYTEAFF
TRBV4-1	NA	TRBJ1-5	NA	TGCGCCAGCAGCCAAGTACCAGGGGTCGGCAATCAGCCCCAGCATTTT	CASSQVPGVGNQPQHF
TRBV7-2	NA	TRBJ2-2	NA	TGTGCCAGCAGCATCTTTAACACCGGGGAGCTGTTTTTT	CASSIFNTGELFF
TRBV9	NA	TRBJ2-7	TRBD1	TGTGCCAGCAGCGTGGAATACAGGGGGATGGAGCAGTACTTC	CASSVEYRGMEQYF
TRBV27	NA	TRBJ2-3	TRBD2	TGTGCCAGCAGTTCGGGACTAGCGGGCAGCACAGATACGCAGTATTTT	CASSSGLAGSTDTQYF
TRBV28	NA	TRBJ1-5	TRBD1	TGTGCCAGCAGTTTTTTGAGGGGGCTGAGGCAGCCCCAGCATTTT	CASSFLRGLRQPQHF
TRBV11-3	NA	TRBJ2-7	TRBD1	TGTGCCAGCAGCTTACGAACAGGGGGGTTCTACGAGCAGTACTTC	CASSLRTGGFYEQYF
TRBV5-6	NA	TRBJ2-7	TRBD2	TGTGCCAGCAGCAGCGGCCTAGCGGGTCACGAGCAGTACTTC	CASSSGLAGHEQYF
TRBV5-5	NA	TRBJ1-5	TRBD1	TGTGCCAGCAGCTTGGGGACAGGACTTTATCAGCCCCAGCATTTT	CASSLGTGLYQPQHF
TRBV27	NA	TRBJ1-5	NA	TGTGCCAGCAGTCCCAGGGGTGTGGGTCAGCCCCAGCATTTT	CASSPRGVGQPQHF
TRBV5-1	NA	TRBJ2-5	TRBD2	TGCGCCAGCAGCTTAACCGGGGGGGCCCAAGAGACCCAGTACTTC	CASSLTGGAQETQYF
TRBV4-3	NA	TRBJ2-1	TRBD1	TGCGCCAGCAGCCAGGCGGACAGGAACTACAATGAGCAGTTCTTC	CASSQADRNYNEQFF
TRBV2	NA	TRBJ1-1	NA	TGTGCCAGCATAGAGGTTGGCACTGAAGCTTTCTTT	CASIEVGTEAFF
TRBV7-9	NA	TRBJ2-2	TRBD1	TGTGCCAGCAGCAAGACAGGGGGCTGGTCCGGGGAGCTGTTTTTT	CASSKTGGWSGELFF
TRBV4-1	NA	TRBJ1-4	NA	TGCGCCAGCAGCCAAACAGGGGAAAAACTGTTTTTT	CASSQTGEKLFF
TRBV7-3	NA	TRBJ2-7	TRBD1	TGTGCCAGCAGCCCGGGACAGAGCTCCTACGAGCAGTACTTC	CASSPGQSSYEQYF
TRBV19	NA	TRBJ2-5	NA	TGTGCCAGTAGTGTCCGGGACTGGGGGGAGACCCAGTACTTC	CASSVRDWGETQYF
TRBV2	few	TRBJ1-5	TRBD1	TGTGCCAGCAGTGATTGGGCAGGGGGCGGTCTGGTCAATCAGCCCCAGCATTTT	CASSDWAGGGLVNQPQHF
TRBV7-4	NA	TRBJ2-5	NA	TGTGCCAGCAGACCCCGGTGGGAGTTAAGTAGGCAAGAGACCCAGTACTTC	CASRPRWELSRQETQYF
TRBV13	NA	TRBJ2-3	NA	TGTGCCAGCAGGATTAGGGGGACGAGTCGGACAGATACGCAGTATTTT	CASRIRGTSRTDTQYF
TRBV28	NA	TRBJ2-3	TRBD2	TGTGCCACCGTCCCGGGACTAGACCGCACAGATACGCAGTATTTT	CATVPGLDRTDTQYF
TRBV28	NA	TRBJ2-7	NA	TGTGCCAGCAGTTCGACAGGGGAGGGTTCCTACGAGCAGTACTTC	CASSSTGEGSYEQYF
TRBV27	NA	TRBJ1-1	NA	TGTGCCAGCAGTGTTAAGTTGAGGGCGGCGAACACTGAAGCTTTCTTT	CASSVKLRAANTEAFF
TRBV27	NA	TRBJ2-3	TRBD2	TGTGCCAGCAGCTGGACTAGCGGGGTGGCGCAGTATTTT	CASSWTSGVAQYF
TRBV27	NA	TRBJ2-7	NA	TGTGCCAGCAGCAACAGGAACTCCTACGAGCAGTACTTC	CASSNRNSYEQYF
TRBV5-1	NA	TRBJ2-3	NA	TGCGCCAGTCTTTGGGGGCCAGCTAGCACAGATACGCAGTATTTT	CASLWGPASTDTQYF
TRBV7-6	once	TRBJ2-3	TRBD2	TGTGCCAGCAGCTCCCAGGCGGGACTAGGAACAGATACGCAGTATTTT	CASSSQAGLGTDTQYF
TRBV4-1	once	TRBJ1-5	NA	TGCGCCAGCAGCCAAGTCGACAGGAGCAATCAGCCCCAGCATTTT	CASSQVDRSNQPQHF
TRBV9	NA	TRBJ2-5	TRBD2	TGTGCCAGCAGCGTAGGGACTAGCGGGGGGGTGTACCAAGAGACCCAGTACTTC	CASSVGTSGGVYQETQYF
TRBV4-3	once	TRBJ1-5	NA	TGCGCCAGCAGCCATCGGCGGGGCAATCAGCCCCAGCATTTT	CASSHRRGNQPQHF
TRBV5-8	NA	TRBJ1-2	TRBD1	TGTGCCAGCAGCTTAACGGGACAGACCAACTATGGCTACACCTTC	CASSLTGQTNYGYTF
TRBV19	NA	TRBJ2-2	TRBD1	TGTGCCAGTAATCCCGGATGGGACAGGCTAACCGGGGAGCTGTTTTTT	CASNPGWDRLTGELFF
TRBV13	NA	TRBJ2-3	TRBD1	TGTGCCAGCAGCCCGGGACAGGGAAGGACAGATACGCAGTATTTT	CASSPGQGRTDTQYF
TRBV7-6	NA	TRBJ1-1	NA	TGTGCCAGCAGCCAGGGAAGGAACACTGAAGCTTTCTTT	CASSQGRNTEAFF
TRBV27	NA	TRBJ1-5	NA	TGTGCCAGCAGGATAGGGAGTGCGAGCAATCAGCCCCAGCATTTT	CASRIGSASNQPQHF
TRBV27	once	TRBJ1-2	TRBD1	TGTGCCAGCAGTTTATCGGCACAGGGGTTCTCTGGCTACACCTTC	CASSLSAQGFSGYTF
TRBV6-5	NA	TRBJ1-2	NA	TGTGCCAGCACCCTTGGGACACCAAAAGGTGGCTACACCTTC	CASTLGTPKGGYTF
TRBV2	NA	TRBJ2-2	TRBD1	TGTGCCAGCAGTCACGATGGTGAGACAGGGCCCACGGGGGAGCTGTTTTTT	CASSHDGETGPTGELFF
TRBV7-3	NA	TRBJ2-1	TRBD2	TGTGCCAGCAGCCATAGCGGGGGGGCCTCCTACAATGAGCAGTTCTTC	CASSHSGGASYNEQFF
TRBV27	NA	TRBJ1-4	TRBD1	TGTGCCAGCACCCCGGGACAGGGGTACGAAAAACTGTTTTTT	CASTPGQGYEKLFF
TRBV19	NA	TRBJ1-5	TRBD1	TGTGCCAGTAGTATAGACCTCGGACAGGCGGAACCCTATAGCAATCAGCCCCAGCATTTT	CASSIDLGQAEPYSNQPQHF
TRBV13	NA	TRBJ2-5	NA	TGTGCCAGCAGTTATAGACAGACTCTACAAGAGACCCAGTACTTC	CASSYRQTLQETQYF
TRBV6-4	once	TRBJ2-1	NA	TGTGCCAGCAGTGATCAGGGGACCAATGAGCAGTTCTTC	CASSDQGTNEQFF
TRBV19	NA	TRBJ2-5	NA	TGTGCCAGTAGGAGCGGGCCCAAAGAGACCCAGTACTTC	CASRSGPKETQYF
TRBV10-2	NA	TRBJ1-1	NA	TGCGCCAGCACGCTACAGGGCGTGAACACTGAAGCTTTCTTT	CASTLQGVNTEAFF
TRBV11-3	NA	TRBJ2-1	TRBD2	TGTGCCAGCGGCGACGGACTAGCGGGGGCTAATGAGCAGTTCTTC	CASGDGLAGANEQFF
TRBV19	NA	TRBJ1-4	TRBD1	TGTGCCAGTATTCATGGGGACAGGACAACTAATGAAAAACTGTTTTTT	CASIHGDRTTNEKLFF
TRBV5-6	NA	TRBJ1-2	NA	TGTGCCAGCAGCTTGGAGGGGTTGGCAGGGAGGAACTATGGCTACACCTTC	CASSLEGLAGRNYGYTF
TRBV5-6	NA	TRBJ2-3	TRBD2	TGTGCCAGCAGCTTGCCGGGACTAGCGGGTAGTACAGATACGCAGTATTTT	CASSLPGLAGSTDTQYF
TRBV28	NA	TRBJ2-1	TRBD2	TGTGCCAGCAGCCCCGTACGGGGGGGTTACAATGAGCAGTTCTTC	CASSPVRGGYNEQFF
TRBV5-4	NA	TRBJ2-7	TRBD2	TGTGCCAGCAGCTTTCGGCGGCTAGCGGATAGCTCCTACGAGCAGTACTTC	CASSFRRLADSSYEQYF
TRBV9	NA	TRBJ2-3	TRBD2	TGTGCCAGCAGCGCCCTGGGACTAGCGGGGGGGCCTCAAGATACGCAGTATTTT	CASSALGLAGGPQDTQYF